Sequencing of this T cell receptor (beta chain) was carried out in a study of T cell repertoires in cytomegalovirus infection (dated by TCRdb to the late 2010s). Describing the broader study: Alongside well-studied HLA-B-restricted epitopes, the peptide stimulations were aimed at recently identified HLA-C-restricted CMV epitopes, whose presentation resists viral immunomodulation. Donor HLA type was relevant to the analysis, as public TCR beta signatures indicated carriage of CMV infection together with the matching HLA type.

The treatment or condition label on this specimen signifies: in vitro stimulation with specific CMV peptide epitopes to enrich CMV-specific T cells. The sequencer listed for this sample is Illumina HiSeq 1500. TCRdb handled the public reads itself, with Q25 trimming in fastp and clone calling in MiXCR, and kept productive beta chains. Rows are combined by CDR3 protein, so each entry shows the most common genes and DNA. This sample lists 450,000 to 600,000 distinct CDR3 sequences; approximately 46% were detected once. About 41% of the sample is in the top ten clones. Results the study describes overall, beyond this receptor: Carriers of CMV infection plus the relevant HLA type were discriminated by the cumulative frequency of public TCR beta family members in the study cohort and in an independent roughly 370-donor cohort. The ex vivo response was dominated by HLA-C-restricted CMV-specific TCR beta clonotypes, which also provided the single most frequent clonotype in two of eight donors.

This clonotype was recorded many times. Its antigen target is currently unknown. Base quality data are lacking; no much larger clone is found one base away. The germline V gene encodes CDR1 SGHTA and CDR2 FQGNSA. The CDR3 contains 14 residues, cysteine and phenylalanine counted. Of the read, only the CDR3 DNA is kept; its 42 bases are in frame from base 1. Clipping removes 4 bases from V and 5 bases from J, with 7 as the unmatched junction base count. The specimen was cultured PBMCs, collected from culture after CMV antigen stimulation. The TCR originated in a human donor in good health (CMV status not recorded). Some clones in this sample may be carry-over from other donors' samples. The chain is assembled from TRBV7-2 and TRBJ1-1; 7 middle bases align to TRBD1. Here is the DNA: TGTGCCAGCAGCTCAAGGGGGCCGGGGACTGAAGCTTTCTTT. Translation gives CASSSRGPGTEAFF.